The 5 T cell receptor beta chains listed next were all sequenced from one sample in a study of radiotherapy plus CTLA-4 blockade in lung cancer. Here immunoSEQ multiplex PCR was the method, and the copy in TCRdb shows in-frame clones only, minus some. The data hold about 77,000 clones, with roughly 80% observed a single time. The sample consisted of peripheral blood, taken from a patient treated with radiotherapy plus ipilimumab. The receptors were gathered from a human donor with non-small cell lung cancer whose response to radiotherapy plus ipilimumab could not be evaluated.

The J gene is TRBJ1-2, the V gene TRBV27, with D uncertain. The germline V gene has CDR1 MNHEY and CDR2 SMNVEV (reference sequence). The CDR3 runs to 13 residues. V lost 2 bases and J lost 8, with 12 bases in between. CDR3 nucleotide sequence: TGTGCCAGCAGTTTACGTGGGGAGAGAGGCTACACCTTC. This translates into CASSLRGERGYTF.

The chain joins TRBV30 to TRBJ2-7; 7 bases match TRBD1. Trimming removed 5 bases from V and 1 base from J; junction bases left unmatched: 8. In germline, CDR1 is GTSNPN, CDR2 SVGIG (reference sequence). The CDR3 totals 14 residues. Here the CDR3 DNA reads TGTGCCTGGGGATACAGGGGAAGGTCCTACGAGCAGTACTTC. This gives the protein CAWGYRGRSYEQYF. The full variable domain, completed using reference TRBV30 and TRBJ2-7, is SQTIHQWPATLVQPVGSPLSLECTVEGTSNPNLYWYRQAAGRGLQLLFYSVGIGQISSEVPQNLSASRPQDRQFILSSKKLLLSDSGFYLCAWGYRGRSYEQYFGPGTRLTVT.

This chain uses TRBV4-1 with TRBJ2-1, with unresolved D. Germline-derived CDR1 and CDR2 are MGHRA and YSYEKL. The CDR3 extends over 12 amino acids. The V gene lost 4 bases and the J gene lost 4 bases, with 5 bases spanning the gap. Here the CDR3 reads CASSPRYNEQFF. The CDR3 DNA is TGCGCCAGCAGCCCTCGTTACAATGAGCAGTTCTTC.

The chain couples TRBV2 to TRBJ2-5, with unresolved D. Trimming took off 2 bases at V and 5 bases at J, with 9 bases between the two ends. The CDR3 runs 13 residues. Germline V gives CDR1 SNHLY, CDR2 FYNNEI. The CDR3 protein is CASSELWRETQYF. CDR3 DNA sequence: TGTGCCAGCAGTGAACTATGGCGGGAGACCCAGTACTTC. Combining the CDR3 with reference TRBV2 and TRBJ2-5 gives the whole variable domain EPEVTQTPSHQVTQMGQEVILRCVPISNHLYFYWYRQILGQKVEFLVSFYNNEISEKSEIFDDQFSVERPDGSNFTLKIRSTKLEDSAMYFCASSELWRETQYFGPGTRLLVL.

The V call is TRBV11-3, the J call TRBJ2-1; TRBD1 agrees at 9 bases. Germline CDR1 SGHNT, CDR2 YENEEA. The length of the CDR3 is 15 residues. V lost 5 bases, J lost 7 bases, and 9 bases stayed unmatched. The CDR3 spells CASSPLRDRVNEQFF. The DNA of the CDR3 is TGTGCCAGCAGCCCGCTCCGGGACAGGGTTAATGAGCAGTTCTTC.